One and the same sample provided the 10 T cell receptor beta chains below, sequenced in a study of metastatic and nonmetastatic thyroid tumors. TCRdb re-analyzed the PCR reads through MiXCR. The sample has 30,000 to 45,000 clones, about 29% seen once; the top ten hold 11%. Thyroid surgery had not been preceded by any treatment in any patient. The sample taken for sequencing was blood. The receptors shown here come from a male donor with papillary thyroid cancer or a benign thyroid nodule (not recorded which). Some clones in this sample may be carry-over from other donors' samples.

This clone showed up just once. This CDR3 reads CASSPGTSGVPSYEQYF. CDR3 sequence (DNA): TGTGCCAGCTCACCAGGGACTAGCGGGGTTCCCTCCTACGAGCAGTACTTC. J is TRBJ2-7 and V is TRBV18, with 13 bases aligning to TRBD2. J lost 0 bases, V lost 2 bases, and 4 bases had no gene match. The CDR3 contains 17 residues. The germline V gene encodes CDR1 KGHSH and CDR2 LQKENI.

The table lists this clone with many counts. The V gene is TRBV5-6, the J gene TRBJ2-3, with D tentatively TRBD2 (5 bases). The germline gives CDR1 SGHDT, CDR2 YYEEEE. V was pared by 4 bases and J by 0 bases, with 12 bases between. This CDR3 is 15 amino acids long. The CDR3 DNA is TGTGCCAGCAGCCGCTCTAGCCGTAGCACAGATACGCAGTATTTT. As protein: CASSRSSRSTDTQYF.

This clone was detected many times. The chain employs TRBV5-1 and TRBJ2-7; the match to TRBD2 covers 11 bases. The germline V gene has CDR1 SGHRS and CDR2 YFSETQ. The V gene end was trimmed by 7 bases and the J gene end by 3 bases; junction bases not matched to a gene: 6. This CDR3 is built from 14 residues. For the CDR3, the DNA is TGCGCCAGCGGATTTCTAGCGGGAGGCTACGAGCAGTACTTC. It is translated as CASGFLAGGYEQYF.

By sample share, this clone is medium-sized (0.01 to 0.1%). This chain uses TRBV20-1 with TRBJ2-7; TRBD2 agrees at 10 bases. This CDR3 comprises 14 residues. V shed 5 bases and J 1 base; nucleotides not matched to a gene: 5. CDR1 DFQATT and CDR2 SNEGSKA come from the germline V gene (reference sequence). The CDR3 DNA follows: TGCAGTGCTTTACGAGCGGGAGGGTCCTACGAGCAGTACTTC. Protein product: CSALRAGGSYEQYF.

There are many counts of this clone. The chain couples TRBV10-3 to TRBJ2-3; 13 bases match TRBD2. This CDR3 contains 16 residues. Trimming took 4 bases from V and 2 from J; bases not matched to a gene: 3. In germline, CDR1 is ENHRY, CDR2 SYGVKD. CDR3: CAISGGLAGPTDTQYF. The DNA of the CDR3 is TGTGCCATCAGTGGGGGACTAGCGGGACCCACAGATACGCAGTATTTT.

The table lists this clone with many counts. Distinct nucleotide sequences in the sample also encode this CDR3. J is TRBJ2-1 and V is TRBV18; D ambiguous. This CDR3 contains 15 residues. V lost 1 base to trimming and J lost 0 bases, with 7 bases between them. The germline CDR1 and CDR2 sequences are KGHSH and LQKENI. As DNA, the CDR3 is TGTGCCAGCTCACCACGTGGAAACTCCTACAATGAGCAGTTCTTC. This encodes CASSPRGNSYNEQFF.

J is TRBJ1-1 and V is TRBV27; D remains ambiguous. Germline V lookup: CDR1 MNHEY, CDR2 SMNVEV (reference sequence). V gave up 5 bases and J gave up 1 base, with 5 bases separating them. The CDR3 covers 12 residues. The CDR3 reads CASSGRNTEAFF. In DNA, the CDR3 is TGTGCCAGCAGTGGCAGGAACACTGAAGCTTTCTTT.

This clone was seen a handful of times. This chain links TRBV6-1 with TRBJ1-6; D not certain. This CDR3 region has 13 residues. Trimming pared 6 bases from V and 4 bases from J, leaving 7 bases between. From germline, CDR1 is MNHNS and CDR2 SASEGT. The CDR3 loop reads CASRTTYNSPLHF. In DNA, the CDR3 is TGTGCCAGCAGGACAACTTATAATTCACCCCTCCACTTT.

The CDR3 nucleotides read TGTGCCAGCAATCAAGGCACGGGGGGCAGCACCGGGGAGCTGTTTTTT. This codes for CASNQGTGGSTGELFF. This chain joins TRBV7-6 and TRBJ2-2; D possibly corresponds to TRBD2 (7 bases). CDR1 and CDR2 from the germline V gene are SGHVS and FNYEAQ. V was pared by 7 bases and J by 4 bases, with 19 bases between. The CDR3 totals 16 residues.

The genes are TRBV11-2 and TRBJ2-6, with 7 bases matching TRBD2. This CDR3 has 19 residues. Germline V gene lookup returns CDR1 SGHAT and CDR2 FQNNGV. The V and J ends lost 5 bases and 0 bases, in that order; junction bases with no gene match: 13. The CDR3 protein is CASSPVRGTKSSGANVLTF. CDR3 in DNA: TGTGCCAGCAGCCCCGTTAGAGGGACTAAGAGCTCTGGGGCCAACGTCCTGACTTTC.